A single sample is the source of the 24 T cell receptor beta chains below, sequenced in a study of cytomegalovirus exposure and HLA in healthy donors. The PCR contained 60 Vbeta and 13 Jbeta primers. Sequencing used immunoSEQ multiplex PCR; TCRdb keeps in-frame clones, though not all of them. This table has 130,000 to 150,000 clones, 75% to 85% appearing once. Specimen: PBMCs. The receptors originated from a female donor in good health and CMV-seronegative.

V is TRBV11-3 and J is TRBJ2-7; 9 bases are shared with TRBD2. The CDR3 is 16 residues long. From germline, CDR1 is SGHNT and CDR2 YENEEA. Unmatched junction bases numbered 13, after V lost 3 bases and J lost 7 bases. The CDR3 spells CASSFAPLAGQGEQYF. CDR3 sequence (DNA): TGTGCCAGCAGCTTCGCCCCCCTAGCGGGGCAGGGGGAGCAGTACTTC.

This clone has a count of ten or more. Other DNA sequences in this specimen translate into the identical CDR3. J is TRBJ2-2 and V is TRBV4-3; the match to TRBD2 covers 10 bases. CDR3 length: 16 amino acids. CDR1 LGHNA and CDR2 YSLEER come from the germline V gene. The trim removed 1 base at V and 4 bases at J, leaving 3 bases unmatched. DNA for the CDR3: TGCGCCAGCAGCCAAGTGGGACTAGCGAGCACCGGGGAGCTGTTTTTT. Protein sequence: CASSQVGLASTGELFF.

The CDR3 nucleotides read TGTGCCAGCAGTTACACAACAGGAATGGGGTACAATGAGCAGTTCTTC. Amino acids: CASSYTTGMGYNEQFF. The chain joins TRBV6-5 to TRBJ2-1, with D perhaps matching TRBD1 (5 bases). The V gene lost 2 bases and the J gene lost 4 bases, with 15 bases spanning the gap. There are 16 residues in the CDR3. The germline gives CDR1 MNHEY, CDR2 SVGAGI.

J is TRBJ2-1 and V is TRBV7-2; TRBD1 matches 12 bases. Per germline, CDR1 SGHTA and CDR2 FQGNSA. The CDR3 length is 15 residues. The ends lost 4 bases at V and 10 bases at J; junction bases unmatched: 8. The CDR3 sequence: CASSWDRGLGYEQFF. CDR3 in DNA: TGTGCCAGCAGCTGGGACAGGGGGCTGGGTTACGAGCAGTTCTTC.

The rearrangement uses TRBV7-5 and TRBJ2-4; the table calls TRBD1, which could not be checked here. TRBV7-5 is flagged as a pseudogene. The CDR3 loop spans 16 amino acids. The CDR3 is CVRSARWTPAKNIQYF. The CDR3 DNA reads TGTGTCAGAAGCGCCCGATGGACACCGGCCAAAAACATTCAGTACTTC.

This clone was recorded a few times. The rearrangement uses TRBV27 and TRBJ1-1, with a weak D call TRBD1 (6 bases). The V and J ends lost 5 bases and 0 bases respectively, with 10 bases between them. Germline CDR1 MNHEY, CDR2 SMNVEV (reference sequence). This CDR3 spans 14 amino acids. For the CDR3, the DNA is TGTGCCAGCAGTCCGGACAGAGTGAACACTGAAGCTTTCTTT. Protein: CASSPDRVNTEAFF.

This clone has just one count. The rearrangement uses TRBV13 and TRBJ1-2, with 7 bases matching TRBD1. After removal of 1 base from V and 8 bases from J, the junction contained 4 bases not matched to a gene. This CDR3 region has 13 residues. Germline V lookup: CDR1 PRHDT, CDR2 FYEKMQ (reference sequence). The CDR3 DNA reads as TGTGCCAGCAGCTTAGAAGGGGGCGTCGGCTACACCTTC. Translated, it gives CASSLEGGVGYTF. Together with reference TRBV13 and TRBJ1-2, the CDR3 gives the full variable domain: AAGVIQSPRHLIKEKRETATLKCYPIPRHDTVYWYQQGPGQDPQFLISFYEKMQSDKGSIPDRFSAQQFSDYHSELNMSSLELGDSALYFCASSLEGGVGYTFGSGTRLTVV.

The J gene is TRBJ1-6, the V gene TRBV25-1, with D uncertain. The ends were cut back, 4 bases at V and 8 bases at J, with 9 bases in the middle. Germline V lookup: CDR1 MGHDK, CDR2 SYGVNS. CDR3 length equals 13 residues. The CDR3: CASSVDLDSPLHF. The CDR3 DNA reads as TGTGCCAGCAGTGTAGACCTAGATTCACCCCTCCACTTT.

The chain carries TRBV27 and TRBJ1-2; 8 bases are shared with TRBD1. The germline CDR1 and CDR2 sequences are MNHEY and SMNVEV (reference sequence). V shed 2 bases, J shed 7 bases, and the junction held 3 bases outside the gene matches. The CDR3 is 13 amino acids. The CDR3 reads CASSLKDRVGYTF. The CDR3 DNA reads TGTGCCAGCAGTTTAAAGGACAGGGTTGGCTACACCTTC.

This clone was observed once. The CDR3, as DNA: TGTGCCAGCAGCCCCGTAGGGGGATACGGGGAAAAACTGTTTTTT. This codes for CASSPVGGYGEKLFF. The chain has TRBV11-2 and TRBJ1-4; TRBD1 is a possible D gene (6 bases). Germline CDR1 and CDR2: SGHAT and FQNNGV. This CDR3 region has 15 residues. V was clipped by 5 bases and J by 8 bases, with 18 bases between them.

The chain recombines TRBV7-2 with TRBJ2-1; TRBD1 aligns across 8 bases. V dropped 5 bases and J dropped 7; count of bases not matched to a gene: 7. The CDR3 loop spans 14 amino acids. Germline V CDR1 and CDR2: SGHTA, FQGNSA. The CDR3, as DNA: TGTGCCAGCAGCGGCTGGACAGGGTTAAATGAGCAGTTCTTC. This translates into CASSGWTGLNEQFF.

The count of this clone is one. The CDR3 region has the DNA TGTGCCAGCAGCTTAATTAGCGGTCCCCAAGAGACCCAGTACTTC. It translates to CASSLISGPQETQYF. The J gene is TRBJ2-5, the V gene TRBV7-9; perhaps TRBD2 as D (6 bases). CDR3 length equals 15 residues. Germline V gene data show CDR1 as SEHNR and CDR2 as FQNEAQ (reference sequence). Trimming stripped 2 bases from V and 1 base from J, with 11 bases between.

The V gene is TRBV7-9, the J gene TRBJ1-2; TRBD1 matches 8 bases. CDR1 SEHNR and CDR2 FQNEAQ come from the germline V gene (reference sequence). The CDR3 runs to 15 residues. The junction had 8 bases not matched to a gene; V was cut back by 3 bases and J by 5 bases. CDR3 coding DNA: TGTGCCAGCAGCTTCCGGACAGGGCCCTTTTATGGCTACACCTTC. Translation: CASSFRTGPFYGYTF.

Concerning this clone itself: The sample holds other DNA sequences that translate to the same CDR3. CDR3 protein: CASSFRLADTDTQYF. The CDR3 coding sequence is TGTGCCAGCAGCTTCAGACTGGCGGACACAGATACGCAGTATTTT. The chain links TRBV9 to TRBJ2-3, with D hard to call. V dropped 4 bases and J dropped 2 bases, with 14 bases sitting between them. There are 15 residues in the CDR3. Germline CDR1 is SGDLS and CDR2 is YYNGEE. The variable domain in full, completed from reference TRBV9 and TRBJ2-3, reads DSGVTQTPKHLITATGQRVTLRCSPRSGDLSVYWYQQSLDQGLQFLIQYYNGEERAKGNILERFSAQQFPDLHSELNLSSLELGDSALYFCASSFRLADTDTQYFGPGTRLTVL.

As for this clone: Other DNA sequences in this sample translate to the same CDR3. CDR3 amino acids: CASSLAGGSGNTIYF. The CDR3 DNA follows: TGTGCCAGCAGCTTAGCGGGAGGTTCCGGAAACACCATATATTTT. The rearrangement links TRBV7-2 to TRBJ1-3; unclear D gene. The CDR3 has 15 residues. Germline V lookup: CDR1 SGHTA, CDR2 FQGNSA. The V gene lost 0 bases and the J gene lost 4 bases, with 10 bases spanning the gap.

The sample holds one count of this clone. The CDR3 coding sequence is TGTGCCAGCAGTTTGAATGGCATGAACACTGAAGCTTTCTTT. Its protein product is CASSLNGMNTEAFF. The rearrangement links TRBV27 to TRBJ1-1; D gene unclear. The CDR3 sequence is 14 residues long. V dropped 3 bases and J dropped 0 bases, with 8 bases sitting between them. Germline-derived CDR1 and CDR2 are MNHEY and SMNVEV (reference sequence).

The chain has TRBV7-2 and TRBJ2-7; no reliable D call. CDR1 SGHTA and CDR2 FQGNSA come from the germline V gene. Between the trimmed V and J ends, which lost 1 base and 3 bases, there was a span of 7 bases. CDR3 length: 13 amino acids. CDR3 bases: TGTGCCAGCAGCTTAGATCTAGTCTACGAGCAGTACTTC. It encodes CASSLDLVYEQYF. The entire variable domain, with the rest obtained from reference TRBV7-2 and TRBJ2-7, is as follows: GAGVSQSPSNKVTEKGKDVELRCDPISGHTALYWYRQSLGQGLEFLIYFQGNSAPDKSGLPSDRFSAERTGGSVSTLTIQRTQQEDSAVYLCASSLDLVYEQYFGPGTRLTVT.

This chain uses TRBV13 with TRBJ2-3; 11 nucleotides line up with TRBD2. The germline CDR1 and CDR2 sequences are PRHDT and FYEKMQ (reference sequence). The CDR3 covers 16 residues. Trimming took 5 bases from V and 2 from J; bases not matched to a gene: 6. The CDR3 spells CASSPLAGGITDTQYF. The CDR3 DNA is TGTGCCAGCAGCCCCTTAGCGGGAGGGATCACAGATACGCAGTATTTT. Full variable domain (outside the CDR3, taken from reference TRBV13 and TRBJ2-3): AAGVIQSPRHLIKEKRETATLKCYPIPRHDTVYWYQQGPGQDPQFLISFYEKMQSDKGSIPDRFSAQQFSDYHSELNMSSLELGDSALYFCASSPLAGGITDTQYFGPGTRLTVL.

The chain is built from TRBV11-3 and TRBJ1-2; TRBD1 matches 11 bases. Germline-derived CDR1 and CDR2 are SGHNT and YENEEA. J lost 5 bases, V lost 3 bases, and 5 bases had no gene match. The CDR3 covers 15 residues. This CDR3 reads CASSFPRDRGYGYTF. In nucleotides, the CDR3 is TGTGCCAGCAGCTTTCCCCGGGACAGGGGGTATGGCTACACCTTC.

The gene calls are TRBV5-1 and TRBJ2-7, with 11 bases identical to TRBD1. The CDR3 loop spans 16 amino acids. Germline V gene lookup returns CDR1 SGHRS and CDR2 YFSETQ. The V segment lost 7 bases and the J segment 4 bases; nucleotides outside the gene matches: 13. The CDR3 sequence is CASFRIPGQGVYEQYF. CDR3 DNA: TGCGCCAGCTTCCGGATTCCGGGACAGGGGGTTTACGAGCAGTACTTC.

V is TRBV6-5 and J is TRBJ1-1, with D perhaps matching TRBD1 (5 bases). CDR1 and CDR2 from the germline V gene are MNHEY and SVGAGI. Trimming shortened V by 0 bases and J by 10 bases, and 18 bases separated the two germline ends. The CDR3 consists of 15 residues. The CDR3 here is CASSYSTGRVGVAFF. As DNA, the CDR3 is TGTGCCAGCAGTTACTCGACGGGGAGGGTAGGGGTAGCTTTCTTT.

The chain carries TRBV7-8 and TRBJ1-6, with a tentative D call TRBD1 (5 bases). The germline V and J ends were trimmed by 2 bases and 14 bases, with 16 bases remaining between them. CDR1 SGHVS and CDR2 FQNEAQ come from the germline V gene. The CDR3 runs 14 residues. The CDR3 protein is CASSLRRQPWTLHF. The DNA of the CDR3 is TGTGCCAGCAGCTTAAGGCGACAGCCCTGGACCCTCCACTTT.

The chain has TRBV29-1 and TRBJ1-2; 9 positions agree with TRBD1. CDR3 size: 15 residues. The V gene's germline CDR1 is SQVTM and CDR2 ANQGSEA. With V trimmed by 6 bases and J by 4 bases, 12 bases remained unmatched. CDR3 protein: CSVSPGTGYAYGYTF. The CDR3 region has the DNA TGCAGCGTCAGCCCCGGGACAGGGTACGCCTATGGCTACACCTTC.

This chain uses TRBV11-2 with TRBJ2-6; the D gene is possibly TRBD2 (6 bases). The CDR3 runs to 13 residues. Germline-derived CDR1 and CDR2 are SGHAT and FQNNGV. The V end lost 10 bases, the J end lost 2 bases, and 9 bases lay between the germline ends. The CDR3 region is CATAGTGANVLTF. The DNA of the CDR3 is TGTGCCACGGCGGGGACTGGGGCCAACGTCCTGACTTTC.